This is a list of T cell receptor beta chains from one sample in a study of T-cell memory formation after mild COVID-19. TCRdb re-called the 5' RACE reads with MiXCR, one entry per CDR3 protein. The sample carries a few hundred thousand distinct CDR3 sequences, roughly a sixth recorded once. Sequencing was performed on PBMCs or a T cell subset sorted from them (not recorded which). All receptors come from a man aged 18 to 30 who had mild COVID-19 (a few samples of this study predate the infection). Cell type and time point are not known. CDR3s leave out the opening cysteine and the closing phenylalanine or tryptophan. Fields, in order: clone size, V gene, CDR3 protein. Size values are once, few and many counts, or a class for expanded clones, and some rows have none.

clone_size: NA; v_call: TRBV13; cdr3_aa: ASSSRPDSPYSPLH
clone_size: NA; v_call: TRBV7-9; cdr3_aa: ASSLLGGSTDTQY
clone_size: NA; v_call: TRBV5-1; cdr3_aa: ASSPGGERDNEQF
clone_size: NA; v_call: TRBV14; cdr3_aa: ASSQVSGTEAF
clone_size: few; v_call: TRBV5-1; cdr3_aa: ASRSRSPPDTQY
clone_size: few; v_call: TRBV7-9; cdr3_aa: ASSFAGTVEEY
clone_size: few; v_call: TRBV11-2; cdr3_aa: ASSSRDRNTEAF
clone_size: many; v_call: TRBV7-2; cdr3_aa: ASSSRVAEETQY
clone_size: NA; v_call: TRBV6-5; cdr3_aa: ASSYSIGGNYGYT
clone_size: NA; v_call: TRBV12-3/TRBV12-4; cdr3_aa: ASTPSRGSSSNEQY
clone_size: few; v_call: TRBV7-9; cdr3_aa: ASLPGAHKMNTEAF
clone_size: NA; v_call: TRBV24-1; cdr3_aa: ATSGTGFGGELF
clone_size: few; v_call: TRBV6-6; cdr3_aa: ASSYSKGGLDGYT
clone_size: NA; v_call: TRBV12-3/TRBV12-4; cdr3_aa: ASSSGTSGEAGELF
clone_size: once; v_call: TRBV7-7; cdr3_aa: ARRLRDRATYTQY
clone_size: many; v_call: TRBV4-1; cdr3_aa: ASSQTDRVGTDTQY
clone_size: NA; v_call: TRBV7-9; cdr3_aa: ASSATGAREQF
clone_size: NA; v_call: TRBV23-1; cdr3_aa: WAGDTQY
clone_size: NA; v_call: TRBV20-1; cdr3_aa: SAPLEFGQAF
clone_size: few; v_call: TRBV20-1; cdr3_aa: SARDPNSPLH
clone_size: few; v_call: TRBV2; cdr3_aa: ASRVAGDRDTQY
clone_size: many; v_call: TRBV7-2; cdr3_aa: ASSPTGAGNTIY
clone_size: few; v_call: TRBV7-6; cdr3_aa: ASSYSTDSSRLF
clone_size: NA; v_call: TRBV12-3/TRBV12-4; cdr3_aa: ASSRGSSGNTIY
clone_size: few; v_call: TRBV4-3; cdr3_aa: ASSQGSGGAREQF
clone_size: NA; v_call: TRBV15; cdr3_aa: ATSKRGQWEKLF
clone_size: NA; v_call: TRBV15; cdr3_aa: ATSGVLQPNTGELF
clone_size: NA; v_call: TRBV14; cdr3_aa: ASSPEGPVTQY
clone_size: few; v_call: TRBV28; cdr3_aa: ASSLRQGAGEQF
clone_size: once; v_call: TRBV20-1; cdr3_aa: SARDIVAGNYNEQF
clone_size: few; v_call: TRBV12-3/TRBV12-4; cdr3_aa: ASSTGQGTEAF
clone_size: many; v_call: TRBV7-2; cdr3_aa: ASSLVEGDQPQH
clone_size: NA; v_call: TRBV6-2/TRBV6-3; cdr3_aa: ASSYLLAGEKETQY
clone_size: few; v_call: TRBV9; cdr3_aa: ASSVGGAVNTEAF
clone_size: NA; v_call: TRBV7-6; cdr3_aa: ASSTGQGMTDTQY
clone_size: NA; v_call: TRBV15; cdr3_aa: ATSKETSGRGGEQF
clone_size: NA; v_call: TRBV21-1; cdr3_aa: ASTILRGLSYEQY
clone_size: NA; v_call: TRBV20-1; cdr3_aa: SARRVREAF
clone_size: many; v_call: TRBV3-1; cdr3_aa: ASSQDQRGLAF
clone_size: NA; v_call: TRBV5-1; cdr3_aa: ASSFLVGNEQF
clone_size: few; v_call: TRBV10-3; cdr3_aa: AIRIEAGELF
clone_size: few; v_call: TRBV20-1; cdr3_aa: SARRRDTEAF
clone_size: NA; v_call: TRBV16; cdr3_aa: ASSPGQNEKLF
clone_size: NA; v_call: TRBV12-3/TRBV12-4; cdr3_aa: ASSFPGNYGYT
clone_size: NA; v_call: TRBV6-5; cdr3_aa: ASSYSTGKQF
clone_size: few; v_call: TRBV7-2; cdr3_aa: ASSNGQEQF
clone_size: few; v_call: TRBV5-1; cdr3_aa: ASSFQQDNSPLH
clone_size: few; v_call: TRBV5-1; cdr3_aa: ASGASGAMAPGELF
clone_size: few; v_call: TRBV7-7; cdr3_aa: ASSRRSGSQETQY
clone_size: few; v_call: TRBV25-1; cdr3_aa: ASSTRGTSGGRYNEQF
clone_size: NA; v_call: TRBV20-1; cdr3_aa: SARDLAGTNTGELF
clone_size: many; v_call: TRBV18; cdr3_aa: ASSPLQDENTEAF
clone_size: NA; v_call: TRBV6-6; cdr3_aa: ASTEGGFVEDTIY
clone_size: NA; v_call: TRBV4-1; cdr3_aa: ASSRGVGATNEKLF
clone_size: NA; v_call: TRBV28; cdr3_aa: ASSFSPSGGYTDTQY
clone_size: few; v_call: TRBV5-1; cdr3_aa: ASSLVDRGSLQETQY
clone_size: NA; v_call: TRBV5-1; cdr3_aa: ASSLAGGGIGRNEQF